This T cell receptor (beta chain) was identified in a study of blood T cell repertoires in COVID-19 (TCRdb year 2020). About the full investigation: Samples covering the acute and convalescent phases of COVID-19 were provided by collaborators in the United States, Italy and Spain. The prospective study material was composed of cDNA or gDNA derived from T cells, B-cell-depleted T cells, or PBMCs. The dataset comprised deeply sampled blood TCRbeta repertoires from subjects exposed to, actively infected with, or recovered from COVID-19. A freely available public database, intended as a resource for researchers studying the immune response to SARS-CoV-2, is where the repertoires were released. The samples were drawn from two sources: the first 160 participants of the ongoing ImmuneRACE study, and 1,200 or so subjects contributed by 6 global collaborators. Sample metadata almost always included a de-identified subject ID, COVID-19 status, age in years and sex. Where available, HLA class I and class II types were obtained from metadata supplied by the sample provider rather than from assay-based typing.

This clone was detected once. Its antigen target is currently unknown. The input lacks base qualities; no much larger clone sits a single base away. Collaborating institutions collected whole blood in K2EDTA tubes following their own protocols. For TCRbeta analysis, collaborator samples were shipped as frozen whole blood, as isolated PBMCs, or as DNA extracted from either sample type. The paper's findings and limits, for the study overall: The amount of clinical and demographic metadata varied by source and participant and was provided uncurated.

The immunoSEQ Assay, a bias-controlled multiplex PCR, was used to amplify TCRbeta CDR3 regions from genomic DNA. In the source study's methods: Nucleated cell counts per sample were estimated from amplification of reference gene primers within the assay. To quantify the absolute abundance of each unique TCRbeta CDR3 rearrangement, sequence reads were collapsed and filtered. For each sample, productive Simpson clonality was calculated as the square root of Simpson's diversity index over productive rearrangements. TCRdb obtained this table from immuneACCESS and retained in-frame rearrangements with V and J assigned. These tables miss some clones; where compared with another copy, unresolved V genes account for less than half of the shortfall, and the remainder is unexplained. V, J and clone size derive from that table, while D and trimming were established from the DNA sequence. This sample holds around 50,000 clones; 88% were observed only once. Approximately 10% of the sample is taken by the ten largest.

CDR1 and CDR2 were assigned from the germline V gene (reference sequence) as DFQATT and SNEGSKA. Measured from the cysteine to the phenylalanine, the CDR3 is 11 residues long. The retained sequence is limited to the CDR3, 33 bases, with the frame set at the first base. V is reduced by 3 bases and J by 8 bases, leaving a spacing of 9 bases between them. The origin of this receptor is a man in his fifties with active COVID-19. The rearrangement combines TRBV20-1 with TRBJ2-3; there is no confident call for the D gene. Specimen: peripheral blood. The CDR3 amino acid sequence is: CSASERSTQYF. The sequenced DNA is TGCAGTGCTAGTGAAAGGAGTACGCAGTATTTT.